The 24 T cell receptor beta chains below were found in one sample sequenced in a study of cytomegalovirus exposure and HLA in healthy donors. PCR involved 60 Vbeta and 13 Jbeta primers. Assay: immunoSEQ multiplex PCR; the TCRdb copy retains only in-frame clones and omits some. The sample holds about 84,000 clones; more than 80% are singletons and the top ten take about 2.5%. The sample taken for sequencing was PBMCs. The source is a man younger than 35 in good health and CMV-seronegative.

A remark on this clone: Other DNA sequences in the sample encode the same CDR3. V usage is TRBV28 and J usage is TRBJ2-7; TRBD1 matches 11 bases. J gave up 3 bases and V 2 bases, and 3 bases lay outside the gene matches. The CDR3 extends over 15 amino acids. Per germline, CDR1 MDHEN and CDR2 SYDVKM. For the CDR3, the DNA is TGTGCCAGCAGTTTAGCCGGGACAGGGGGCTACGAGCAGTACTTC. Protein sequence: CASSLAGTGGYEQYF.

The chain carries TRBV5-6 and TRBJ2-7; D may be TRBD1 (6 bases). The CDR3 sequence is 15 residues long. V was trimmed by 5 bases and J by 0 bases, leaving 15 bases between them. Germline loops: CDR1 SGHDT, CDR2 YYEEEE. Written as DNA, the CDR3 is TGTGCCAGCAGGAGACAGGTGGAGGACTCCTACGAGCAGTACTTC. Amino acid sequence: CASRRQVEDSYEQYF.

The V call is TRBV4-3, the J call TRBJ2-5; the match to TRBD1 covers 10 bases. V lost 4 bases to trimming and J lost 5 bases; unmatched junction nucleotides: 10. Germline V gene sequence: CDR1 LGHNA, CDR2 YSLEER. This CDR3 contains 16 residues. The CDR3 reads CASSRTGQGREETQYF. The CDR3 DNA reads TGCGCCAGCAGCCGGACGGGACAGGGGAGGGAGGAGACCCAGTACTTC.

The V gene is TRBV20-1, the J gene TRBJ2-3; D gene unclear. Trimming removed 6 bases at V and 3 bases at J, with 4 bases between. The germline V gene encodes CDR1 DFQATT and CDR2 SNEGSKA (reference sequence). CDR3 size: 10 residues. For the CDR3, the DNA is TGCAGTGCAGAGACAGATACGCAGTATTTT. Translation gives CSAETDTQYF.

The chain is built from TRBV2 and TRBJ2-7; 10 bases line up with TRBD1. The CDR3 sequence is 15 residues long. After removal of 6 bases from V and 2 bases from J, the junction contained 7 bases not matched to a gene. Germline loops: CDR1 SNHLY, CDR2 FYNNEI. This CDR3 reads CASRKRDRGPYEQYF. The CDR3 DNA reads TGTGCCAGCAGGAAGCGGGACAGGGGACCCTACGAGCAGTACTTC.

This sequence joins TRBV7-2 and TRBJ2-1, with D unresolved. V lost 5 bases and J lost 9, with 17 bases in between. This CDR3 has 14 amino acids. Germline CDR1 SGHTA, CDR2 FQGNSA. The CDR3 loop is CASSPAGLRSEQFF. As DNA, the CDR3 is TGTGCCAGCAGCCCCGCAGGTTTGAGAAGTGAGCAGTTCTTC. The complete variable domain, with remaining parts taken from reference TRBV7-2 and TRBJ2-1, reads GAGVSQSPSNKVTEKGKDVELRCDPISGHTALYWYRQSLGQGLEFLIYFQGNSAPDKSGLPSDRFSAERTGGSVSTLTIQRTQQEDSAVYLCASSPAGLRSEQFFGPGTRLTVL.

The V gene is TRBV6-5, the J gene TRBJ1-1; 7 bases line up with TRBD1. This CDR3 is 15 amino acids long. Trimming removed 6 bases from V and 0 bases from J; junction bases left unmatched: 7. Looked up from germline, CDR1 is MNHEY and CDR2 is SVGAGI. This CDR3 reads CASRNLGTVNTEAFF. The CDR3 bases are TGTGCCAGCAGAAATCTCGGGACAGTGAACACTGAAGCTTTCTTT.

J is TRBJ2-4 and V is TRBV5-6; tentative D call: TRBD2 (5 bases). V was cut by 0 bases and J by 8 bases, with 9 bases left in between. The CDR3 extends over 13 amino acids. Per germline, CDR1 SGHDT and CDR2 YYEEEE. CDR3 nucleotides: TGTGCCAGCAGCTTGGTAGGAGGCCACATTCAGTACTTC. Translation gives CASSLVGGHIQYF.

The V gene is TRBV15, the J gene TRBJ1-1, with a possible D match to TRBD1 (6 bases). Trimming left V 1 base short and J 3 bases short, with 15 bases between. Per the germline V gene, CDR1 is LNHNV and CDR2 is YYDKDF (reference sequence). The CDR3 is 16 residues long. The CDR3 spells CATSRGMGEGDTEAFF. DNA of the CDR3: TGTGCCACCAGCAGAGGAATGGGGGAGGGGGACACTGAAGCTTTCTTT.

The chain uses TRBV19 and TRBJ2-5; 11 nucleotides align to TRBD1. Looked up from germline, CDR1 is LNHDA and CDR2 is SQIVND (reference sequence). The J segment lost 5 bases and the V segment lost 8 bases, leaving 4 bases of the junction unmatched. This CDR3 has 13 residues. CDR3: CASRTGGAETQYF. Written as DNA, the CDR3 is TGTGCCAGTCGGACAGGGGGCGCGGAGACCCAGTACTTC.

The V gene is TRBV28, the J gene TRBJ2-3; D is uncertain. CDR1 is MDHEN and CDR2 is SYDVKM in the germline V gene. Between the trimmed V and J ends, which lost 7 bases and 2 bases, there was a span of 10 bases. The CDR3 loop spans 13 amino acids. The CDR3 DNA follows: TGTGCCAGCACAATACGAGACACAGATACGCAGTATTTT. This encodes CASTIRDTDTQYF.

V and J are TRBV7-8 and TRBJ2-5; 7 positions agree with TRBD2. The J call may be incorrect, as the DNA end agrees better with TRBJ2-7. The CDR3 is 14 amino acids. Germline V CDR1 and CDR2: SGHVS, FQNEAQ. The DNA of the CDR3 is TGTGCCAGCAGCTTAGGCGGGGGTCCCTACGAGCAGTACTTC. Protein: CASSLGGGPYEQYF.

This chain connects TRBV7-9 to TRBJ2-7, with D tentatively TRBD1 (5 bases). Per the germline V gene, CDR1 is SEHNR and CDR2 is FQNEAQ (reference sequence). The CDR3 has 16 residues. Trimming cost V 5 bases and J 1 base, with 18 bases left between them. Written as DNA, the CDR3 is TGTGCCAGCAGCATCACCCCCGGACACCAGTCCTACGAGCAGTACTTC. This sequence encodes CASSITPGHQSYEQYF.

The CDR3 is CASSLGPNSGSPLHF. The CDR3 nucleotides read TGCGCCAGCAGCTTGGGGCCGAACAGTGGTTCACCCCTCCACTTT. The V call is TRBV5-1, the J call TRBJ1-6; no reliable D call. The CDR3 consists of 15 residues. Trimming removed 0 bases at V and 9 bases at J, with 13 bases between. Germline assignment: CDR1 SGHRS and CDR2 YFSETQ.

Here the CDR3 reads CASSIFHRASYNEQFF. Written as DNA, the CDR3 is TGTGCCAGCAGCATTTTTCACAGGGCCTCCTACAATGAGCAGTTCTTC. The chain combines TRBV5-4 with TRBJ2-1; TRBD1 might be the D (6 bases). Germline loops: CDR1 SGHNT, CDR2 YYREEE (reference sequence). This CDR3 comprises 16 residues. Between the trimmed V and J ends, which lost 4 bases and 0 bases, there was a span of 14 bases.

This clone was seen only a few times. V gene TRBV29-1 combines with J gene TRBJ2-2; tentatively, D is TRBD1 (5 bases). Germline-derived CDR1 and CDR2 are SQVTM and ANQGSEA. The CDR3 extends over 15 amino acids. Trimming took 3 bases from V and 3 from J, leaving 14 bases between them. The CDR3 nucleotides read TGCAGCGTTGAGGGGCCGCTGGGTCACACCGGGGAGCTGTTTTTT. Its protein product is CSVEGPLGHTGELFF.

The genes are TRBV19 and TRBJ2-2; D is perhaps TRBD1 (6 bases). Looked up from germline, CDR1 is LNHDA and CDR2 is SQIVND (reference sequence). The length of the CDR3 is 15 residues. Trimming removed 6 bases at V and 1 base at J, with 12 bases between. In DNA, the CDR3 is TGTGCCAGTAGCATCCGCAGGGGGAACACCGGGGAGCTGTTTTTT. Protein: CASSIRRGNTGELFF.

This chain connects TRBV10-3 to TRBJ1-2, with TRBD1 matching over 9 bases. The CDR3 has 17 residues. V gave up 6 bases and J gave up 9 bases; unmatched junction bases: 20. The germline CDR1 and CDR2 sequences are ENHRY and SYGVKD. CDR3 DNA: TGTGCCATCAGGGCCTTGGGACAGGGATTCTCTCCGATAAGCTACACCTTC. It codes for CAIRALGQGFSPISYTF.

This clone was seen just once. The rearrangement links TRBV19 to TRBJ1-6; no clear D. CDR1 and CDR2 from the germline V gene are LNHDA and SQIVND (reference sequence). The length of the CDR3 is 16 residues. V lost 4 bases and J 1 base, leaving 11 bases between the germline ends. CDR3 sequence: CASSTTGRSYNSPLHF. In DNA form, the CDR3 reads TGTGCCAGTAGTACTACGGGGAGGTCCTATAATTCACCCCTCCACTTT.

The chain recombines TRBV2 with TRBJ1-6; unclear D gene. The CDR3 is 16 amino acids. The V end was cut by 1 base, the J end by 3 bases, with 10 bases between. Per the germline V gene, CDR1 is SNHLY and CDR2 is FYNNEI. CDR3: CASSEGVGLYNSPLHF. CDR3 bases: TGTGCCAGCAGTGAAGGGGTGGGCCTCTATAATTCACCCCTCCACTTT.

The chain recombines TRBV2 with TRBJ2-5, with TRBD2 identical over 11 bases. The CDR3 totals 17 residues. Germline lookup yields CDR1 SNHLY and CDR2 FYNNEI. J lost 1 base, V lost 0 bases, and 4 bases had no gene match. Written as DNA, the CDR3 is TGTGCCAGCAGTGAAGCAAGGGGGACTAGCGGCCAAGAGACCCAGTACTTC. It yields the protein CASSEARGTSGQETQYF.

CDR3 nucleotide sequence: TGCGCCAGCAGCTCCCAGGGAGGCGGCTACACCTTC. Translating it yields CASSSQGGGYTF. The V and J genes are TRBV5-1 and TRBJ1-2; possibly TRBD1 for D (5 bases). The CDR3 consists of 12 residues. In germline, CDR1 is SGHRS, CDR2 YFSETQ. Trimming took 3 bases from V and 8 from J, leaving 11 bases between them.

The chain employs TRBV19 and TRBJ1-1; tentative D call: TRBD1 (5 bases). Trimming pared 0 bases from V and 2 bases from J, leaving 7 bases between. Germline V gene data show CDR1 as LNHDA and CDR2 as SQIVND (reference sequence). CDR3 length equals 14 residues. The CDR3: CASSIETGNTEAFF. The CDR3 DNA reads TGTGCCAGTAGTATAGAAACAGGAAACACTGAAGCTTTCTTT.

The chain uses TRBV9 and TRBJ2-2, with 7 nucleotides matching TRBD2. Germline values: CDR1 SGDLS, CDR2 YYNGEE. The CDR3 consists of 14 residues. With V trimmed by 4 bases and J by 8 bases, 8 bases remained unmatched. The CDR3 spells CASSSSRGEGELFF. The DNA of the CDR3 is TGTGCCAGCAGCAGTAGCCGGGGGGAAGGGGAGCTGTTTTTT.